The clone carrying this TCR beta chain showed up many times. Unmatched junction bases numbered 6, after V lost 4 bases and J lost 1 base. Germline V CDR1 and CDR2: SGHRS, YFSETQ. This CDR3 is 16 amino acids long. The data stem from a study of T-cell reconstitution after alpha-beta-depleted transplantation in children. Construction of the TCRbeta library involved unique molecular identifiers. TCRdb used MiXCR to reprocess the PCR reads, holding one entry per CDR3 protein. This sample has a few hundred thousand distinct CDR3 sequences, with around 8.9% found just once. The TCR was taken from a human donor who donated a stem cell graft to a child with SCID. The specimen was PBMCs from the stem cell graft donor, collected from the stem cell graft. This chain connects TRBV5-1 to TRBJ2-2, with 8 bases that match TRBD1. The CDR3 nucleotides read TGCGCCAGCAGCACCACCGGGACAGGGAACACCGGGGAGCTGTTTTTT. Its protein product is CASSTTGTGNTGELFF.